These 27 T cell receptor beta chains share one sample of origin, sequenced in a study of T-cell reconstitution after alpha-beta-depleted transplantation in children. This sample's TCRbeta library carried unique molecular identifier barcodes. TCRdb used MiXCR to reprocess the PCR reads, holding one entry per CDR3 protein. The data contain over 200,000 distinct CDR3 sequences, approximately 11% of them singletons. This specimen was PBMCs, taken before TCRalphabeta/CD19-depleted stem cell transplant. The receptors here all came from a child under two years old with acute myeloid leukemia, due to receive a stem cell transplant.

This clonotype was recorded at least ten times. The gene calls are TRBV27 and TRBJ1-1; D not certain. The CDR3 loop spans 15 amino acids. Germline values: CDR1 MNHEY, CDR2 SMNVEV (reference sequence). V was clipped by 0 bases and J by 8 bases, with 16 bases between them. The DNA for the CDR3 is TGTGCCAGCAGTTTATCCCCCAACCTCGGGGAGGAAGCTTTCTTT. The encoded protein is CASSLSPNLGEEAFF.

In its sample, this clonotype was seen many times. The chain recombines TRBV10-2 with TRBJ2-5, with TRBD1 matching 8 bases. The CDR3 is made up of 14 amino acids. CDR1 and CDR2 from the germline V gene are WSHSY and SAAADI. Trimming cost V 7 bases and J 2 bases; bases outside gene matches: 6. CDR3 in amino acids: CASTIGQGQETQYF. In DNA form, the CDR3 reads TGCGCCAGCACCATTGGACAGGGACAAGAGACCCAGTACTTC.

This clonotype was observed many times. This CDR3 fails to terminate in the conserved phenylalanine or tryptophan, so it likely reflects a read error. The DNA is left out, because the CDR3 cannot be placed on it with certainty; the CDR3 is given as TCRdb lists it. V gene TRBV5-6 combines with J gene TRBJ2-1; no check of the table's D call, TRBD2, against the DNA was made. Germline V gene lookup returns CDR1 SGHDT and CDR2 YYEEEE. The CDR3 length equals 11 residues, ends included. The CDR3 sequence: CASSLGLVLAI.

The table lists this clonotype with many counts. In DNA, the CDR3 is TGTGCCAGCAGCTTTACGGGAGCCGGAAATGAGCAGTTCTTC. Encoded protein: CASSFTGAGNEQFF. V is TRBV11-3 and J is TRBJ2-1; the D gene is possibly TRBD2 (6 bases). The germline CDR1 and CDR2 sequences are SGHNT and YENEEA. The CDR3 spans 14 residues. Trimming left V 3 bases short and J 7 bases short, with 13 bases between.

There are many counts of this clonotype. At one boundary the junction diverges from the germline segment, which might be a read error. The J gene is TRBJ2-3, the V gene TRBV7-7; no clear D gene. The germline CDR1 and CDR2 sequences are SSHAT and FNYEAQ (reference sequence). This CDR3 is built from 16 residues. The CDR3 DNA reads as TGTGCTAGCAGCTTAGCTCTAGGTTTCCTCACAGATACGCAGTATTTT. This sequence encodes CASSLALGFLTDTQYF.

This clonotype was seen repeatedly, ten times or more. The chain carries TRBV12-3 or TRBV12-4 and TRBJ1-5; 7 bases align to TRBD1. The CDR3 loop spans 16 amino acids. J gave up 7 bases and V 6 bases, and 15 bases lay outside the gene matches. The CDR3 DNA sequence: TGTGCCAGCAGGGCTTCCAGGGGGGGGGCTTGGCAGCCCCAGCATTTT. As protein: CASRASRGGAWQPQHF.

Many counts were recorded for this clonotype. This chain joins TRBV5-1 and TRBJ2-5; D perhaps matches TRBD1 (5 bases). The CDR3 length is 15 residues. Germline V CDR1 and CDR2: SGHRS, YFSETQ. V lost 4 bases, J lost 2 bases, and 15 bases lay in between. The CDR3: CASSLQTDHQETQYF. The DNA of the CDR3 is TGCGCCAGCAGCCTCCAGACAGACCATCAAGAGACCCAGTACTTC. The variable domain in full, completed from reference TRBV5-1 and TRBJ2-5, reads KAGVTQTPRYLIKTRGQQVTLSCSPISGHRSVSWYQQTPGQGLQFLFEYFSETQRNKGNFPGRFSGRQFSNSRSEMNVSTLELGDSALYLCASSLQTDHQETQYFGPGTRLLVL.

This clonotype was detected many times. J is TRBJ2-7 and V is TRBV7-8, with D hard to call. CDR1 SGHVS and CDR2 FQNEAQ come from the germline V gene. This CDR3 is 13 amino acids long. Trimming stripped 1 base from V and 2 bases from J, with 6 bases between. The CDR3 DNA reads as TGTGCCAGCAGCTTAGTGGATCCCTACGAGCAGTACTTC. Translating gives CASSLVDPYEQYF.

At least ten counts were recorded for this clonotype. This chain links TRBV28 with TRBJ2-7; maybe TRBD1 (5 bases). Germline CDR1 MDHEN, CDR2 SYDVKM. The CDR3 has 12 residues. The CDR3 DNA reads as TGTGTCACAGGACCCTCGAAGGGCGAGCAGTACTTC. It codes for CVTGPSKGEQYF.

V usage is TRBV7-9 and J usage is TRBJ1-5; perhaps TRBD1 as D (5 bases). The V gene lost 5 bases and the J gene lost 6 bases, with 8 bases spanning the gap. This CDR3 has 12 amino acids. Looked up from germline, CDR1 is SEHNR and CDR2 is FQNEAQ (reference sequence). CDR3 region: CASSDGGQPQHF. The CDR3 DNA follows: TGTGCCAGCAGCGACGGGGGTCAGCCCCAGCATTTT.

This clonotype has at least ten counts. This rearrangement joins TRBV5-1 to TRBJ2-5; a possible D gene is TRBD1 (6 bases). The CDR3 totals 15 residues. Germline CDR1 is SGHRS and CDR2 is YFSETQ. Trimming stripped 4 bases from V and 3 bases from J, with 16 bases between. The CDR3, as DNA: TGCGCCAGCAGCCGATCCGGACAGCAGAAAGAGACCCAGTACTTC. It codes for CASSRSGQQKETQYF.

The table lists this clonotype with many counts. V usage is TRBV20-1 and J usage is TRBJ2-3; 7 bases line up with TRBD2. J was trimmed by 0 bases and V by 8 bases; bases with no gene match: 8. Germline lookup yields CDR1 DFQATT and CDR2 SNEGSKA (reference sequence). This CDR3 spans 14 amino acids. DNA of the CDR3: TGCAGTCCACGGGGGGAGTTAAGCACAGATACGCAGTATTTT. As protein: CSPRGELSTDTQYF.

The sample holds many counts of this clonotype. The J gene is TRBJ2-7, the V gene TRBV12-3 or TRBV12-4; no firm D call. Trimming removed 2 bases at V and 0 bases at J, with 5 bases between. The CDR3 covers 13 residues. CDR3 loop: CASSLRASYEQYF. The CDR3 DNA is TGTGCCAGCAGTTTAAGGGCCTCCTACGAGCAGTACTTC.

This clonotype was counted many times. The chain is built from TRBV18 and TRBJ2-7; D may match TRBD1 or TRBD2 (5 bases each). Germline V gene lookup returns CDR1 KGHSH and CDR2 LQKENI. This CDR3 is 15 amino acids long. Trimming removed 6 bases from V and 0 bases from J, with 15 bases in between. CDR3 residues: CASSSGTYSSYEQYF. In nucleotides, the CDR3 is TGTGCCAGCTCCTCCGGGACCTACAGCTCCTACGAGCAGTACTTC. Variable domain in full (rest from reference TRBV18 and TRBJ2-7): NAGVMQNPRHLVRRRGQEARLRCSPMKGHSHVYWYRQLPEEGLKFMVYLQKENIIDESGMPKERFSAEFPKEGPSILRIQQVVRGDSAAYFCASSSGTYSSYEQYFGPGTRLTVT.

This clonotype was counted at least ten times. The chain uses TRBV4-1 and TRBJ1-1, with 8 bases identical to TRBD1. CDR3 length: 14 amino acids. Per the germline V gene, CDR1 is MGHRA and CDR2 is YSYEKL. V lost 3 bases to trimming and J lost 0 bases; unmatched junction nucleotides: 0. The CDR3 region is CASSQDRVNTEAFF. CDR3 nucleotides: TGCGCCAGCAGCCAGGACAGGGTGAACACTGAAGCTTTCTTT.

This clonotype showed up just a few times. The chain couples TRBV7-9 to TRBJ1-2, with 7 bases aligning to TRBD1. V gave up 6 bases and J gave up 2 bases; unmatched junction bases: 6. The length of the CDR3 is 14 residues. Germline CDR1 reads SEHNR; CDR2 reads FQNEAQ (reference sequence). CDR3: CASRPGTENYGYTF. DNA of the CDR3: TGTGCCAGCAGACCCGGGACAGAGAACTATGGCTACACCTTC.

Ten or more counts support this clonotype. CDR3 sequence: CSARVFRSYEQYF. For the CDR3, the DNA is TGCAGTGCTAGAGTTTTTCGGTCCTACGAGCAGTACTTC. The V and J genes are TRBV20-1 and TRBJ2-7; the D is unclear. The ends were cut back, 1 base at V and 1 base at J, with 8 bases in the middle. The CDR3 has 13 amino acids. CDR1 is DFQATT, CDR2 SNEGSKA, per germline (reference sequence).

This clonotype was observed at least ten times. The CDR3 nucleotides read TGTGCCAGCAGCTCAGACAACACAGATACGCAGTATTTT. Amino acids: CASSSDNTDTQYF. This rearrangement joins TRBV7-2 to TRBJ2-3; D is ambiguous. The V gene's germline CDR1 is SGHTA and CDR2 FQGNSA. V was clipped by 4 bases and J by 2 bases, with 7 bases between them. CDR3 length: 13 amino acids.

This clonotype was detected many times. V and J are TRBV20-1 and TRBJ1-3; 7 positions agree with TRBD1. The CDR3 extends over 14 amino acids. From germline, CDR1 is DFQATT and CDR2 SNEGSKA (reference sequence). The V segment lost 3 bases and the J segment 1 base; nucleotides outside the gene matches: 3. CDR3 sequence (DNA): TGCAGTGCTAGGGGCAGGGGGTCTGGAAACACCATATATTTT. Translation: CSARGRGSGNTIYF.

The J gene is TRBJ2-1, the V gene TRBV30; no clear D gene. V lost 3 bases to trimming and J lost 3 bases, with 3 bases between them. Germline-derived CDR1 and CDR2 are GTSNPN and SVGIG (reference sequence). The CDR3 has 11 residues. The CDR3 DNA is TGTGCCTGGAGGAACTACAATGAGCAGTTCTTC. It is translated as CAWRNYNEQFF.

This clonotype was seen at least ten times. The V and J genes are TRBV4-2 and TRBJ2-5; possibly TRBD1 or TRBD2 for D (5 bases each). Trimming shortened V by 0 bases and J by 5 bases, and 10 bases separated the two germline ends. The CDR3 is made up of 14 amino acids. Germline loops: CDR1 LGHNA, CDR2 YNFKEQ. This chain's CDR3 is CASSQDRGGETQYF. The CDR3 DNA sequence: TGTGCCAGCAGCCAAGATAGGGGCGGGGAGACCCAGTACTTC.

This clonotype was observed at least ten times. The V call is TRBV20-1, the J call TRBJ2-7, with 7 bases fitting TRBD2. The CDR3 sequence is 14 residues long. Germline values: CDR1 DFQATT, CDR2 SNEGSKA (reference sequence). J lost 1 base, V lost 3 bases, and 6 bases had no gene match. CDR3: CSARYSGLSYEQYF. DNA of the CDR3: TGCAGTGCTAGGTATAGCGGGTTATCCTACGAGCAGTACTTC.

V usage is TRBV18 and J usage is TRBJ1-4, with D unclear. CDR3 length equals 14 residues. The ends were cut back, 3 bases at V and 7 bases at J, with 12 bases in the middle. The germline V gene encodes CDR1 KGHSH and CDR2 LQKENI. This CDR3 is CASSPHPNGEKLFF. For the CDR3, the DNA is TGTGCCAGCTCACCCCACCCGAATGGTGAAAAACTGTTTTTT.

This clonotype was observed at least ten times. V is TRBV20-1 and J is TRBJ1-1; no firm D call. This CDR3 comprises 13 residues. V dropped 0 bases and J dropped 3 bases, with 8 bases sitting between them. Per germline, CDR1 DFQATT and CDR2 SNEGSKA (reference sequence). CDR3 amino acids: CSARDLGHTEAFF. The CDR3 coding sequence is TGCAGTGCTAGAGATTTAGGACACACTGAAGCTTTCTTT.

This clonotype occurred many times. The chain employs TRBV7-2 and TRBJ1-2; D not certain. Germline lookup yields CDR1 SGHTA and CDR2 FQGNSA. The CDR3 consists of 15 residues. V was cut by 0 bases and J by 1 base, with 9 bases left in between. CDR3 in DNA: TGTGCCAGCAGCTTAGCGCTAGGGAGTAACTATGGCTACACCTTC. This encodes CASSLALGSNYGYTF. The full variable domain, rest sourced from reference TRBV7-2 and TRBJ1-2, is GAGVSQSPSNKVTEKGKDVELRCDPISGHTALYWYRQSLGQGLEFLIYFQGNSAPDKSGLPSDRFSAERTGGSVSTLTIQRTQQEDSAVYLCASSLALGSNYGYTFGSGTRLTVV.

The chain couples TRBV7-4 to TRBJ2-1; D remains unclear. In germline, CDR1 is SGHVT, CDR2 SQSDAQ. The CDR3 sequence is 17 residues long. V was trimmed by 2 bases and J by 2 bases, leaving 16 bases between them. The CDR3 is CASSLWSSTPPYNEQFF. The DNA of the CDR3 is TGTGCCAGCAGCTTATGGTCCAGCACCCCTCCCTACAATGAGCAGTTCTTC.

This chain uses TRBV28 with TRBJ2-7; D may be TRBD1 (5 bases). The CDR3 is made up of 14 amino acids. V was trimmed by 9 bases and J by 3 bases, leaving 18 bases between them. Germline V gene data show CDR1 as MDHEN and CDR2 as SYDVKM. The CDR3 reads CASRHQGSNYEQYF. CDR3 nucleotides: TGTGCCAGTCGCCATCAGGGATCCAACTACGAGCAGTACTTC.